In this sample, the clone carrying this T cell receptor beta chain turned up a few times. Its target is unknown. Each TCR beta cDNA library carried unique molecular identifiers. Each CDR3 protein gets one entry after TCRdb re-called the PCR reads with MiXCR. The data hold over 700,000 distinct CDR3 sequences, with about 27% observed a single time. This CDR3 is 15 amino acids long. Trimming removed 4 bases from V and 7 bases from J; junction bases left unmatched: 13. Germline V gives CDR1 SGHRS, CDR2 YFSETQ. The data were obtained in a study of post-analysis software for immune sequencing data. Study overall: Disease courses included relapsing-remitting, secondary progressive and progressive-relapsing multiple sclerosis. The study, taken as a whole, reports: TRBV segments more frequent in patients than in controls numbered a few and included TRBV5-6, TRBV5-1 and TRBV20-1.

Sample: blood. This receptor was taken from a girl under 18 with multiple sclerosis. J is TRBJ1-2 and V is TRBV5-1, with 7 bases aligning to TRBD1. The CDR3 spells CASSRDGQDSSGYTF. CDR3 DNA: TGCGCCAGCAGCCGGGACGGACAGGACTCTTCTGGCTACACCTTC.